This T cell receptor (beta chain) emerged from a study of T cell repertoires in cytomegalovirus infection. Study background: Carrying CMV and the relevant HLA type showed in public TCR beta signatures. The study, taken as a whole, reports: Carriers of CMV and the relevant HLA type were discriminated by public TCR beta frequency. Clonotypes of TCR beta that were HLA-C-restricted and CMV-specific dominated the ex vivo response.

V lost 6 bases to trimming and J lost 2 bases, with 2 bases between them. Germline V lookup: CDR1 MDHEN, CDR2 SYDVKM. This CDR3 comprises 12 residues. With regard to this clonotype: What it binds is unknown.

A single record per CDR3 protein comes from TCRdb applying MiXCR to the reads. The data contain more than 200,000 distinct CDR3 sequences, around 9% of them singletons. This receptor was taken from a human donor in good health (CMV status not recorded). Some clones in this sample may be carry-over from other donors' samples. The material sequenced was PBMCs. The chain recombines TRBV28 with TRBJ2-6; no reliable D call. This chain's CDR3 is CASRAGANVLTF. The CDR3 DNA is TGTGCCAGCAGGGCTGGGGCCAACGTCCTGACTTTC.